Detailed here is one TCR beta chain. As yet, its antigen is unknown. With 60 Vbeta and 13 Jbeta primers, the PCR was carried out. Produced via immunoSEQ multiplex PCR; TCRdb's table is partial and in-frame only. There are a few hundred thousand clones in the sample; 70% to 85% occur only once, and 0.58% lies in the top ten. The sample is drawn from a study of cytomegalovirus exposure and HLA in healthy donors. On the study more broadly: Earlier results showed 117 million unique TCR beta sequences derived from 150 million to 200 million T cells. Study-wide results and limits: Sequence variants that were highly shared formed a cluster that was likely a sequencing artifact. Analyses of presence and absence presupposed an approximately uniform sequencing depth across donors. Clonal expansion, a later analysis showed, was greater in HLA-associated TCR beta chains than in equally common others.

This receptor was obtained from a woman aged 40 to 55 in good health and CMV-seronegative. Material for sequencing was PBMCs.

The CDR3 DNA reads as TGTGCCAGCAGTTACTCGGGACAGGGACTAGATACGCAGTATTTT. Encoded protein: CASSYSGQGLDTQYF. This chain connects TRBV6-5 to TRBJ2-3; 9 nucleotides match TRBD1. This CDR3 region has 15 residues. The trim removed 0 bases at V and 5 bases at J, leaving 3 bases unmatched. Germline CDR1 MNHEY, CDR2 SVGAGI.